The 26 T cell receptor beta chains below were found in one sample sequenced in a study of T cell responses to AZD1222 COVID-19 vaccine. Clones were read by immunoSEQ multiplex PCR, and TCRdb kept only the in-frame ones, dropping some. The table includes around 150,000 clones, 94% detected once. Here the sequenced sample was peripheral blood, taken on day 0 of AZD1222 vaccination. The receptor set was obtained from an adult in good health.

This rearrangement joins TRBV19 to TRBJ1-2; 9 nucleotides align to TRBD1. V lost 6 bases, J lost 4 bases, and 6 bases stayed unmatched. From germline, CDR1 is LNHDA and CDR2 SQIVND (reference sequence). This CDR3 comprises 14 residues. The CDR3 sequence: CASSQTGGSYGYTF. In DNA, the CDR3 is TGTGCCAGTAGCCAGACAGGGGGGAGCTATGGCTACACCTTC.

The gene calls are TRBV19 and TRBJ1-2, with D possibly matching TRBD1 (6 bases). In germline, CDR1 is LNHDA, CDR2 SQIVND (reference sequence). The CDR3 is 12 amino acids. Trimming cost V 5 bases and J 13 bases, with 17 bases left between them. The CDR3 region has the DNA TGTGCCAGTAGTCCTGCGGGACAACCTACCACCTTC. Translating it yields CASSPAGQPTTF.

The rearrangement links TRBV5-1 to TRBJ1-2; a weak D match, TRBD1 (6 bases). V lost 4 bases and J 4 bases, leaving 20 bases between the germline ends. This CDR3 comprises 16 residues. Germline assignment: CDR1 SGHRS and CDR2 YFSETQ. The CDR3 nucleotides are TGCGCCAGCAGCCCGGAGGGGGGCAAGGGGGGCTATGGCTACACCTTC. Translating gives CASSPEGGKGGYGYTF.

DNA for the CDR3: TGTGCCAGCTCACAGTCACTCGCGGGAGGCACCCCCTACGAGCAGTACTTC. It yields the protein CASSQSLAGGTPYEQYF. The chain carries TRBV18 and TRBJ2-7; 8 bases map to TRBD2. V gave up 4 bases and J gave up 2 bases; unmatched junction bases: 13. CDR1 is KGHSH and CDR2 is LQKENI in the germline V gene. CDR3 length: 17 amino acids.

The chain joins TRBV5-8 to TRBJ1-5, with D unclear. V lost 0 bases and J 7 bases, leaving 5 bases between the germline ends. This CDR3 has 12 amino acids. Germline V gene sequence: CDR1 SGHTS, CDR2 YDEGEE. The chain's CDR3 is CASSLGRQPQHF. The CDR3 DNA reads TGTGCCAGCAGCTTGGGTCGACAGCCCCAGCATTTT. Combining the CDR3 with reference TRBV5-8 and TRBJ1-5 gives the whole variable domain EAGVTQSPTHLIKTRGQQATLRCSPISGHTSVYWYQQALGLGLQFLLWYDEGEERNRGNFPPRFSGRQFPNYSSELNVNALELEDSALYLCASSLGRQPQHFGDGTRLSIL.

The J gene is TRBJ2-7, the V gene TRBV19; D is perhaps TRBD1 (6 bases). This CDR3 has 14 residues. The V end lost 2 bases, the J end lost 6 bases, and 14 bases lay between the germline ends. Per germline, CDR1 LNHDA and CDR2 SQIVND (reference sequence). CDR3 region: CASSISGGISEQYF. CDR3 DNA: TGTGCCAGTAGTATATCTGGGGGCATCTCCGAGCAGTACTTC. Filled out from reference TRBV19 and TRBJ2-7, the complete variable domain reads DGGITQSPKYLFRKEGQNVTLSCEQNLNHDAMYWYRQDPGQGLRLIYYSQIVNDFQKGDIAEGYSVSREKKESFPLTVTSAQKNPTAFYLCASSISGGISEQYFGPGTRLTVT.

This clone has a handful of counts. V is TRBV6-5 and J is TRBJ2-2; 10 bases are a match to TRBD2. The CDR3 totals 15 residues. Trimming cost V 7 bases and J 2 bases; bases outside gene matches: 4. Germline-derived CDR1 and CDR2 are MNHEY and SVGAGI. The CDR3 sequence is CASTSGRSNTGELFF. The CDR3 nucleotides are TGTGCCAGCACTAGCGGGAGAAGTAACACCGGGGAGCTGTTTTTT.

Only one count was recorded for this clone. The gene calls are TRBV19 and TRBJ2-1, with TRBD2 matching 9 bases. The CDR3 has 14 amino acids. The germline V gene encodes CDR1 LNHDA and CDR2 SQIVND (reference sequence). V shed 5 bases, J shed 10 bases, and the junction held 9 bases outside the gene matches. The CDR3 nucleotides read TGTGCCAGTAGTGGGTTAGCGGGAGTCGGAGAGCAGTTCTTC. It is translated as CASSGLAGVGEQFF.

The chain uses TRBV10-3 and TRBJ1-4, with TRBD1 as a possible D gene (5 bases). V shed 6 bases and J shed 0 bases, with 14 bases lying between them. Germline V gives CDR1 ENHRY, CDR2 SYGVKD. CDR3 length equals 16 residues. CDR3 nucleotides: TGTGCCATCAGCCCCGGACAATTTGCAACTAATGAAAAACTGTTTTTT. The encoded protein is CAISPGQFATNEKLFF.

The chain carries TRBV10-2 and TRBJ2-3; unclear D gene. This CDR3 comprises 14 residues. The V gene lost 3 bases and the J gene lost 6 bases, with 13 bases spanning the gap. Germline CDR1 and CDR2: WSHSY and SAAADI. The CDR3, as DNA: TGCGCCAGCAGTGATAATAATCGTAGGGATACGCAGTATTTT. Its protein is CASSDNNRRDTQYF.

This rearrangement joins TRBV5-1 to TRBJ2-1; D remains ambiguous. Germline V gene lookup returns CDR1 SGHRS and CDR2 YFSETQ. The length of the CDR3 is 13 residues. V was shortened by 7 bases and J by 6 bases, with 14 bases between the two germline ends. The DNA for the CDR3 is TGCGCCAGCGGCAGACCTTCGGGCAATGAGCAGTTCTTC. It is translated as CASGRPSGNEQFF. Looking up the rest from reference TRBV5-1 and TRBJ2-1 gives the full variable domain: KAGVTQTPRYLIKTRGQQVTLSCSPISGHRSVSWYQQTPGQGLQFLFEYFSETQRNKGNFPGRFSGRQFSNSRSEMNVSTLELGDSALYLCASGRPSGNEQFFGPGTRLTVL.

This chain uses TRBV28 with TRBJ2-2; D is possibly TRBD1 or TRBD2 (5 bases each). V lost 4 bases to trimming and J lost 7 bases, with 16 bases between them. Germline V gene lookup returns CDR1 MDHEN and CDR2 SYDVKM. This CDR3 has 15 amino acids. DNA for the CDR3: TGTGCCAGCAGTTCTATTGGGGCGGGTAGCGGGGAGCTGTTTTTT. This sequence encodes CASSSIGAGSGELFF.

The gene calls are TRBV5-4 and TRBJ2-3; D ambiguous. The ends were cut back, 1 base at V and 4 bases at J, with 4 bases in the middle. CDR1 is SGHNT and CDR2 is YYREEE in the germline V gene (reference sequence). This CDR3 is 12 amino acids long. CDR3 in DNA: TGTGCCAGCAGCTTGTTTCCAGATACGCAGTATTTT. It translates to CASSLFPDTQYF.

This rearrangement joins TRBV18 to TRBJ2-4; the D call may be TRBD1 or TRBD2 (5 bases each). This CDR3 spans 14 amino acids. The V gene's germline CDR1 is KGHSH and CDR2 LQKENI. Deletions cut 6 bases from V and 6 bases from J, with 15 bases between. The CDR3 DNA reads as TGTGCCAGCTCCGTAGGGACGGGCGCAAACATTCAGTACTTC. Protein product: CASSVGTGANIQYF. The full variable domain, in which reference TRBV18 and TRBJ2-4 provide the parts outside the CDR3, is NAGVMQNPRHLVRRRGQEARLRCSPMKGHSHVYWYRQLPEEGLKFMVYLQKENIIDESGMPKERFSAEFPKEGPSILRIQQVVRGDSAAYFCASSVGTGANIQYFGAGTRLSVL.

The chain couples TRBV27 to TRBJ2-1; 9 bases agree with TRBD2. This CDR3 has 14 residues. CDR1 is MNHEY, CDR2 SMNVEV, per germline (reference sequence). The V segment lost 2 bases and the J segment 9 bases; nucleotides outside the gene matches: 5. The CDR3 loop reads CASSLRGRVVEQFF. The CDR3 bases are TGTGCCAGCAGTTTACGCGGGAGGGTTGTTGAGCAGTTCTTC.

The chain joins TRBV19 to TRBJ1-4; TRBD1 matches at 9 bases. Germline values: CDR1 LNHDA, CDR2 SQIVND (reference sequence). V lost 6 bases and J lost 7; bases outside the gene matches: 12. CDR3 length: 16 amino acids. Here the CDR3 DNA reads TGTGCCAGTAGACCAACGAACAGGGGGCGGAGTGAAAAACTGTTTTTT. Translated: CASRPTNRGRSEKLFF.

This clone was found once. The rearrangement joins TRBV27 to TRBJ2-7; 12 nucleotides match TRBD2. With V trimmed by 3 bases and J by 7 bases, 7 bases remained unmatched. Germline V gene data show CDR1 as MNHEY and CDR2 as SMNVEV (reference sequence). The CDR3 has 15 amino acids. The CDR3, as DNA: TGTGCCAGCAGTTTGGTGCTAGCGGGGGGGACGGAGCAGTACTTC. Its translation is CASSLVLAGGTEQYF.

This clone was counted once. This chain uses TRBV27 with TRBJ1-2; weak D call: TRBD1 (6 bases). V was shortened by 6 bases and J by 6 bases, with 20 bases between the two germline ends. Germline lookup yields CDR1 MNHEY and CDR2 SMNVEV (reference sequence). This CDR3 spans 15 amino acids. DNA for the CDR3: TGTGCCAGCAGCTTGACAGGCCCCGGCCTCAATGGCTACACCTTC. It specifies CASSLTGPGLNGYTF.

The V call is TRBV24-1, the J call TRBJ1-4; no reliable D call. Between the trimmed V and J ends, which lost 3 bases and 5 bases, there was a span of 12 bases. Germline values: CDR1 KGHDR, CDR2 SFDVKD. This CDR3 spans 15 amino acids. CDR3 in amino acids: CATSDAQGGNEKLFF. Written as DNA, the CDR3 is TGTGCCACCAGTGATGCCCAAGGAGGGAATGAAAAACTGTTTTTT.

The genes are TRBV5-1 and TRBJ2-1, with TRBD2 matching 10 bases. Germline V gene lookup returns CDR1 SGHRS and CDR2 YFSETQ. This CDR3 region has 15 residues. With 4 bases clipped from V and 5 bases from J, the junction kept 6 bases outside the gene matches. CDR3 nucleotide sequence: TGCGCCAGCAGCCTGGGACTAGCGCCCCACAATGAGCAGTTCTTC. Its protein is CASSLGLAPHNEQFF.

This chain uses TRBV12-3 or TRBV12-4 with TRBJ2-5; 7 positions match TRBD1. The CDR3 sequence is 12 residues long. J gave up 5 bases and V 8 bases, and 5 bases lay outside the gene matches. The CDR3 region has the DNA TGTGCCAGCGGGACAGTATGGGAGACCCAGTACTTC. Translating it yields CASGTVWETQYF.

CDR3 residues: CASSQSGMYNEQFF. CDR3 DNA sequence: TGTGCCAGCAGCCAGTCTGGGATGTACAATGAGCAGTTCTTC. V is TRBV3-1 (or the pseudogene TRBV3-2) and J is TRBJ2-1; no reliable D call. The CDR3 length is 14 residues. The V end was cut by 3 bases, the J end by 4 bases, with 10 bases between. Germline values: CDR1 LGHDT, CDR2 YNNKEL (reference sequence).

In DNA, the CDR3 is TGTGCCAGCAGCCCCGGGACAGGAGGGACCACTGAAGCTTTCTTT. This gives the protein CASSPGTGGTTEAFF. This chain links TRBV9 with TRBJ1-1; 8 bases match TRBD1. This CDR3 has 15 residues. V trimming: 4 bases; J trimming: 4 bases; junction bases outside the gene matches: 9. The germline V gene encodes CDR1 SGDLS and CDR2 YYNGEE.

In DNA form, the CDR3 reads TGTGCCAGCACCCTTGGGACTCTCAGGGGCAGCACCGGGGAGCTGTTTTTT. Translation: CASTLGTLRGSTGELFF. This chain joins TRBV5-4 and TRBJ2-2; D possibly uses TRBD1 or TRBD2 (6 bases each). CDR1 and CDR2 from the germline V gene are SGHNT and YYREEE (reference sequence). This CDR3 region has 17 residues. The V end was cut by 6 bases, the J end by 4 bases, with 22 bases between.

V gene TRBV6-5 combines with J gene TRBJ1-1, with no clear D. The CDR3 contains 11 residues. V gave up 2 bases and J gave up 8 bases, with 6 bases separating them. Germline V gene sequence: CDR1 MNHEY, CDR2 SVGAGI. For the CDR3, the DNA is TGTGCCAGCAGTTACATGGGGGAAGCTTTCTTT. This codes for CASSYMGEAFF.

The chain carries TRBV6-5 and TRBJ1-6, with 9 bases matching TRBD1. There are 15 residues in the CDR3. CDR1 and CDR2 (germline): MNHEY, SVGAGI. With 5 bases clipped from V and 6 bases from J, the junction kept 5 bases outside the gene matches. CDR3 sequence reads: CASSTGQGFNSPLHF. The CDR3 region has the DNA TGTGCCAGCAGTACGGGACAGGGATTTAATTCACCCCTCCACTTT.